This T cell receptor beta chain was sequenced in a study of blood T cell repertoires in COVID-19. Adults between about 18 and 95 years of age took part from some 25 US areas. Participant-reported clinical history was the basis for cohort assignment. Profiling relied on immunoSEQ multiplex PCR, and the TCRdb table lists in-frame clones only, not all of them. The sample contains roughly 190,000 clones, approximately 79% of which appear only once. CDR3 length equals 15 residues. With 0 bases clipped from V and 7 bases from J, the junction kept 10 bases outside the gene matches. CDR1 is SGDLS and CDR2 is YYNGEE in the germline V gene.

The chain couples TRBV9 to TRBJ2-7; 7 nucleotides match TRBD2. Material for sequencing was PBMCs or T cells enriched from blood (not recorded which). This receptor was taken from a woman aged 60 to 75 with acute COVID-19. CDR3 protein: CASSVGVAGAREQYF. The DNA of the CDR3 is TGTGCCAGCAGCGTAGGGGTGGCGGGAGCTCGGGAGCAGTACTTC.